A selection of T cell receptor beta chains follows, all from one sample in a study of cytomegalovirus exposure and HLA in healthy donors. Sequencing was performed with immunoSEQ multiplex PCR; in TCRdb, only in-frame clones are kept and a portion is missing. The data include 100,000 to 150,000 clones; the top ten clones carry 1.5% to 1.7%. Sequenced input: PBMCs. The receptors come from a woman aged 40 to 55 in good health and CMV-seronegative. Both conserved end residues are part of each CDR3. Fields, in order: V gene, J gene, CDR3 protein.

V: TRBV6-6; J: TRBJ1-5; CDR3: CASRTGSSNRPQHF
V: TRBV7-3; J: TRBJ2-5; CDR3: CASSPGAGGQATQYF
V: TRBV19; J: TRBJ1-2; CDR3: CASSPREGTSYGYTF
V: TRBV27; J: TRBJ2-3; CDR3: CASSSRTSDTDTQYF
V: TRBV28; J: TRBJ1-1; CDR3: CASSLRQRNTEAFF
V: TRBV12-5; J: TRBJ1-1; CDR3: CASLLDSRNTEAFF
V: TRBV18; J: TRBJ2-1; CDR3: CASSPSRENEQFF
V: TRBV7-2; J: TRBJ2-3; CDR3: CASSLGLAENTQYF
V: TRBV28; J: TRBJ1-5; CDR3: CATQGANQPQHF
V: TRBV4-3; J: TRBJ2-1; CDR3: CASSQDRLLAGNEQFF
V: TRBV5-1; J: TRBJ1-2; CDR3: CASSLTIYTEEGYTF
V: TRBV4-1; J: TRBJ1-2; CDR3: CASAHPGQGYGYTF
V: TRBV19; J: TRBJ1-1; CDR3: CASSVTGGARNTEAFF
V: TRBV6-5; J: TRBJ2-3; CDR3: CASSPGPSTDTQYF
V: TRBV6-5; J: TRBJ2-3; CDR3: CASSSDREGTDTQYF
V: TRBV2; J: TRBJ2-7; CDR3: CASSERYEQYF
V: TRBV7-9; J: TRBJ1-2; CDR3: CASSMDRDRVDYGYTF
V: TRBV15; J: TRBJ1-1; CDR3: CATSRDPLRQAPPEAFF
V: TRBV4-1; J: TRBJ1-1; CDR3: CASSQGDSTEAFF
V: TRBV6-4; J: TRBJ2-3; CDR3: CASSDSSGGADTQYF
V: TRBV9; J: TRBJ1-2; CDR3: CASTTGDSYGYTF
V: TRBV18; J: TRBJ1-5; CDR3: CASSLPGALGQPQHF
V: TRBV7-9; J: TRBJ1-1; CDR3: CASSPQGNTEAFF
V: TRBV29-1; J: TRBJ2-1; CDR3: CSGTQGVHEQFF
V: TRBV28; J: TRBJ2-7; CDR3: CASSPTGAGYRYEQYF
V: TRBV7-2; J: TRBJ2-1; CDR3: CASSRRQANEQFF
V: TRBV6-1; J: TRBJ1-3; CDR3: CASSEDRDSNTIYF
V: TRBV5-6; J: TRBJ2-3; CDR3: CASSLGLDTQYF
V: TRBV19; J: TRBJ2-3; CDR3: CASGRRRGDTQYF
V: TRBV19; J: TRBJ1-5; CDR3: CASSPMTGNQPQHF
V: TRBV28; J: TRBJ2-3; CDR3: CASSFGTGLTDTQYF